The 9 T cell receptor beta chains below come from one sample, sequenced in a study of blood T cells in healthy people across ages (dated by TCRdb to between 2014 and 2017). The library came from 5' RACE. Data came from an Illumina HiSeq 2500. The second PCR ran for about 6 to 12 cycles and used a J-beta primer mix along with a sample-barcoded 5' primer. TCRdb redid the processing of the public reads, applying fastp at Q25 and MiXCR, and retained in-frame beta chains. CDR3 protein sequences are deduplicated, and each keeps its most common genes and DNA. The sample includes 700,000 or so distinct CDR3 sequences, with roughly 20% observed a single time. Around 22% of the sample comes from the top ten. Material: blood. Every receptor here comes from a man between 65 and 85 years old in good health.

The CDR3 DNA is TGTGCCAGCAGCCCCCATGGTGAGAAACTGTTTTTT. Residues: CASSPHGEKLFF. This sequence joins TRBV7-9 and TRBJ1-4; D is uncertain. Germline CDR1 SEHNR, CDR2 FQNEAQ (reference sequence). This CDR3 has 12 residues. Between the trimmed V and J ends, which lost 5 bases and 11 bases, there was a span of 12 bases.

The gene calls are TRBV14 and TRBJ2-3, with D possibly matching TRBD2 (5 bases). Germline V gives CDR1 SGHDN, CDR2 FVKESK. The CDR3 is 16 amino acids. Trimming removed 6 bases from V and 4 bases from J, with 20 bases in between. CDR3 sequence reads: CASSLLARLDPDTQYF. DNA for the CDR3: TGTGCCAGCAGTCTCTTAGCGCGATTGGATCCAGATACGCAGTATTTT.

V is TRBV20-1 and J is TRBJ2-5, with a weak D call TRBD2 (5 bases). The CDR3 totals 13 residues. Looked up from germline, CDR1 is DFQATT and CDR2 is SNEGSKA (reference sequence). V was trimmed by 1 base and J by 5 bases, leaving 11 bases between them. CDR3 nucleotide sequence: TGCAGTGCTAGAGGGCGGGCCTGGGAGACCCAGTACTTC. It translates to CSARGRAWETQYF.

The CDR3 sequence is CSAHKTGTTVLSGTQYF. In DNA, the CDR3 is TGCAGTGCTCACAAAACCGGGACTACCGTCCTAAGTGGGACCCAGTACTTC. The V call is TRBV20-1, the J call TRBJ2-1; TRBD2 aligns across 7 bases. The closer fit of TRBJ2-5 to the DNA end suggests the J call may be wrong. CDR1 is DFQATT, CDR2 SNEGSKA, per germline (reference sequence). The CDR3 length is 17 residues.

This chain uses TRBV5-1 with TRBJ2-1; TRBD1 matches 7 bases. CDR3 length: 13 residues. CDR1 SGHRS and CDR2 YFSETQ come from the germline V gene. The J segment lost 10 bases and the V segment lost 2 bases, leaving 6 bases of the junction unmatched. This chain's CDR3 is CASSLGDSSEQFF. In DNA form, the CDR3 reads TGCGCCAGCAGCTTAGGGGACAGTAGCGAGCAGTTCTTC.

The rearrangement joins TRBV28 to TRBJ1-1, with unresolved D. CDR3 length: 11 amino acids. V was cut by 2 bases and J by 10 bases, with 8 bases left in between. Germline CDR1 reads MDHEN; CDR2 reads SYDVKM. This CDR3 is CASSLARGAFF. CDR3 sequence (DNA): TGTGCCAGCAGTTTAGCCAGAGGAGCTTTCTTT.

V is TRBV7-2 and J is TRBJ2-5; 9 bases agree with TRBD1. J gave up 7 bases and V 4 bases, and 7 bases lay outside the gene matches. This CDR3 contains 14 residues. The germline V gene has CDR1 SGHTA and CDR2 FQGNSA. CDR3 amino acids: CASSYTGTGSTQYF. CDR3 DNA sequence: TGTGCCAGCAGCTACACCGGGACAGGGTCGACCCAGTACTTC. Together with reference TRBV7-2 and TRBJ2-5, the CDR3 gives the full variable domain: GAGVSQSPSNKVTEKGKDVELRCDPISGHTALYWYRQSLGQGLEFLIYFQGNSAPDKSGLPSDRFSAERTGGSVSTLTIQRTQQEDSAVYLCASSYTGTGSTQYFGPGTRLLVL.

The rearrangement uses TRBV2 and TRBJ1-5; no clear D. The CDR3 sequence is 15 residues long. Per germline, CDR1 SNHLY and CDR2 FYNNEI. V was cut by 4 bases and J by 0 bases, with 10 bases left in between. The CDR3 region has the DNA TGTGCCAGCAGTGTGCAGGAGTATAGCAATCAGCCCCAGCATTTT. Protein product: CASSVQEYSNQPQHF.

V and J are TRBV5-1 and TRBJ1-4, with 8 bases lining up with TRBD1. The CDR3 length is 16 residues. J was trimmed by 5 bases and V by 2 bases; bases with no gene match: 8. Germline V CDR1 and CDR2: SGHRS, YFSETQ. Written as DNA, the CDR3 is TGCGCCAGCAGCTTACACCCGGGACAGGAAAATGAAAAACTGTTTTTT. This sequence encodes CASSLHPGQENEKLFF.